This T cell receptor beta chain was identified during a study of cytomegalovirus exposure and HLA in healthy donors. Looking at the study overall: Samples from HLA-typed donors yielded about 85 million unique TCRs in an early data release.

V was clipped by 4 bases and J by 2 bases, with 8 bases between them. The CDR3 loop spans 13 amino acids. CDR1 is SNHLY and CDR2 is FYNNEI in the germline V gene. PCR employed 60 Vbeta and 13 Jbeta primers. Assay used: immunoSEQ multiplex PCR; TCRdb lists only in-frame clones, some missing. The sample has 150,000 to 200,000 clones; roughly 80% are singletons. The clonotype originates from a man aged 40-49 years in good health and CMV-seronegative. Source material: PBMCs. The V and J genes are TRBV2 and TRBJ2-5; D perhaps matches TRBD1 (6 bases). CDR3 amino acids: CASSATGQETQYF. CDR3 nucleotide sequence: TGTGCCAGCAGTGCAACAGGGCAAGAGACCCAGTACTTC.